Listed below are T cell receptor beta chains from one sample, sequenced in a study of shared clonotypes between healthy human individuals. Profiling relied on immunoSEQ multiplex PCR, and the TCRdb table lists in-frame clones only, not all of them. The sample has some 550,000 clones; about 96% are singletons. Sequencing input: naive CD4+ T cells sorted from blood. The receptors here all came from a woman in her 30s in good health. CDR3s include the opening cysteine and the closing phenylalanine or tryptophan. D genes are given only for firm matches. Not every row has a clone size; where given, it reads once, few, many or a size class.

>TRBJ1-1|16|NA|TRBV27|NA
TGTGCCAGCAGTTTATGGGGCAGTGTGGGTGGCACTGAAGCTTTCTTT
CASSLWGSVGGTEAFF
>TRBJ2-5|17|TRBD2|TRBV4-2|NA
TGTGCCAGCAGCCTGGGTGCGGCGGGAGATTCCCCAGAGACCCAGTACTTC
CASSLGAAGDSPETQYF
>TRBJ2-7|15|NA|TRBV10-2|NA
TGCGCCAGCACGAGGGGCGACAGGAGCTCCTACGAGCAGTACTTC
CASTRGDRSSYEQYF
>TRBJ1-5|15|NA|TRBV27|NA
TGTGCCAGCAGTCCAGGAAGGACTGGCAATCAGCCCCAGCATTTT
CASSPGRTGNQPQHF
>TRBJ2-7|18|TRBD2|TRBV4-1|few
TGCGCCAGCAGCAAACGGGTATTAGCGGGAGAAGGAGAAACCGAGCAGTACTTC
CASSKRVLAGEGETEQYF
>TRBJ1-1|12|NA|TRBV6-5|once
TGTGCCAGCACTGGCAGGGGAAGTGGAACTTTCTTT
CASTGRGSGTFF
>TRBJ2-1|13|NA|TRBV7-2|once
TGTGCCAGCAGCTTATACAAGTCCGGGGAGCAGTTCTTC
CASSLYKSGEQFF
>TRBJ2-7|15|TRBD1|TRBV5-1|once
TGCGCCAGCAGCTTCTCCGGGACAGGGGTTTACGAGCAGTACTTC
CASSFSGTGVYEQYF
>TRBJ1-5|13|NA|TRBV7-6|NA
TGTGCCAGCAGCGGGGGGTTAAATCAGCCCCAGCATTTT
CASSGGLNQPQHF
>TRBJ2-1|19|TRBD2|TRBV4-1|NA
TGCGCCAGCAGCTCAAGGGGCCCGGGCCGCGGGAGGCCGGACGCTGAGCAGTTCTTC
CASSSRGPGRGRPDAEQFF
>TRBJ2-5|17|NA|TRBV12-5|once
TGTGCTAGTGGTTTGGTACATCGCCAGGGACTCCAAGAGACCCAGTACTTC
CASGLVHRQGLQETQYF
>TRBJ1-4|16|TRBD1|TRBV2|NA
TGTGCCAGCAGTGAACGGACAGGGTGGCCCTATGAAAAACTGTTTTTT
CASSERTGWPYEKLFF
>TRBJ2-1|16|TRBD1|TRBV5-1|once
TGCGCCAGCAGCTTGGCCTGGACAGGGGTAAGGGATGAGCAGTTCTTC
CASSLAWTGVRDEQFF
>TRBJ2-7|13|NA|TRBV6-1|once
TGTGCCACCCGGCTGACGGGGGAGTACGAGCAGTACTTC
CATRLTGEYEQYF
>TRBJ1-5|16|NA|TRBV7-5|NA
TGTGTCAGAAGCTCACGGACAGCTTATAGCAATCAGCCCCAGCATTTT
CVRSSRTAYSNQPQHF
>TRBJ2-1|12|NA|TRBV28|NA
TGTGCCAGCAGTTTGGGATACAATGAGCAGTTCTTC
CASSLGYNEQFF
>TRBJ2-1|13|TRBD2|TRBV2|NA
TGTGCCAGCAAAGGGACTAGCGGGAGCGAGCAGTTCTTC
CASKGTSGSEQFF